This T cell receptor beta chain was identified during a study of shared clonotypes between healthy human individuals. Broader study findings: The study's rarefaction showed incomplete sorted-subset sequencing despite large depth. A handful of donors held approximately 4.6% of naive CD4 clonotypes in common.

Turning to this clone: Its antigen is as yet unknown. Distinct nucleotide sequences in the sample also encode this CDR3.

Division of CD4+ cells produced a CD45RA+ naive subset and a CD45RA-negative memory subset. Only in-frame clones appear in the TCRdb table, and some are missing; sequencing was by immunoSEQ multiplex PCR. This sample has millions of clones, with approximately 92% found just once. Material: naive CD4+ T cells sorted from blood. The subset: CD45RA+ positively selected. The TCR comes from a man between 18 and 35 years old in good health.

The CDR3 loop is CASSLGSYNEQFF. In nucleotides, the CDR3 is TGTGCCAGCAGCCTCGGCTCCTACAATGAGCAGTTCTTC. The chain has TRBV2 and TRBJ2-1; unclear D gene. CDR3 length: 13 residues. Germline values: CDR1 SNHLY, CDR2 FYNNEI. The ends were cut back, 6 bases at V and 0 bases at J, with 6 bases in the middle.